Here is one TCR beta chain with its context. These data come from a study of blood T cell repertoires in COVID-19. Study details: T cells, B-cell-depleted T cells, or PBMCs supplied cDNA or gDNA.

The germline gives CDR1 SGHTA, CDR2 FQGNSA. V lost 0 bases and J 0 bases, leaving 15 bases between the germline ends. CDR3 size: 18 residues. The cohort comprised adults aged 18 to 89 years residing in under 25 US areas. Donors in Cohort 3 who had recovered were those with two negative PCRs, healthcare professional clearance, or resolution of their symptoms. Per the authors' pipeline: Cell counts per sample came from amplifying reference gene primers. TCRdb keeps only in-frame clones here, not all; method: immunoSEQ multiplex PCR. That table furnishes V, J and clone size, whereas the DNA furnished D and trimming. The data show fewer than 350,000 clones, approximately 90% seen once.

The genes are TRBV7-2 and TRBJ2-1, with D perhaps TRBD1 (7 bases). Sample: PBMCs or T cells enriched from blood (not recorded which). This receptor was identified in a woman in her thirties or forties who had recovered from COVID-19. CDR3: CASSLAGGWDSSYNEQFF. The CDR3 region has the DNA TGTGCCAGCAGCTTAGCGGGGGGTTGGGACAGCTCCTACAATGAGCAGTTCTTC.